The 29 T cell receptor beta chains below come from one sample, sequenced in a study of blood T cell repertoires in COVID-19. TCRdb's table, derived via immunoSEQ multiplex PCR, lists solely in-frame clones and lacks some. Among some 38,000 clones listed, about 82% were seen once. The sequenced sample was peripheral blood. These receptors originate from a man in his forties or fifties with active COVID-19.

The rearrangement uses TRBV29-1 and TRBJ1-1; perhaps TRBD1 as D (5 bases). V was cut by 6 bases and J by 1 base, with 18 bases left in between. The CDR3 extends over 15 amino acids. Germline V gene sequence: CDR1 SQVTM, CDR2 ANQGSEA. For the CDR3, the DNA is TGCAGCGTCGAATGGGCCCGGGGGTCGAACACTGAAGCTTTCTTT. Its protein product is CSVEWARGSNTEAFF.

The chain carries TRBV7-6 and TRBJ2-5; possible D gene TRBD1, 6 bases. CDR1 is SGHVS, CDR2 FNYEAQ, per germline. The germline V and J ends were trimmed by 5 bases and 3 bases, with 16 bases remaining between them. The CDR3 is made up of 15 amino acids. CDR3: CASSTKTGTKETQYF. Written as DNA, the CDR3 is TGTGCCAGCAGCACAAAAACAGGGACCAAAGAGACCCAGTACTTC.

This sequence joins TRBV5-4 and TRBJ2-7, with a tentative D call TRBD1 (7 bases). CDR1 and CDR2 from the germline V gene are SGHNT and YYREEE (reference sequence). The CDR3 covers 15 residues. Trimming left V 0 bases short and J 2 bases short, with 12 bases between. The DNA of the CDR3 is TGTGCCAGCAGCTTGGGAGGCAGGGGGGCCTACGAGCAGTACTTC. Translated: CASSLGGRGAYEQYF.

The CDR3: CATLDRGLRRKTEAFF. The CDR3 DNA is TGTGCCACTCTGGACAGGGGGCTAAGAAGAAAGACTGAAGCTTTCTTT. The chain is built from TRBV19 and TRBJ1-1; 11 positions agree with TRBD1. The CDR3 has 16 residues. V lost 10 bases and J lost 5; bases outside the gene matches: 15. The V gene's germline CDR1 is LNHDA and CDR2 SQIVND (reference sequence).

The CDR3 DNA is TGTGCCAGCAGCATGTGGGCCACCCAAGAAGAGACCCAGTACTTC. Amino acid sequence: CASSMWATQEETQYF. This chain uses TRBV28 with TRBJ2-5, with no clear D. Per the germline V gene, CDR1 is MDHEN and CDR2 is SYDVKM. V was pared by 6 bases and J by 3 bases, with 17 bases between. This CDR3 has 15 amino acids.

The J gene is TRBJ2-1, the V gene TRBV27, with 9 bases that match TRBD1. Trimming removed 7 bases from V and 2 bases from J; junction bases left unmatched: 6. Germline-derived CDR1 and CDR2 are MNHEY and SMNVEV (reference sequence). This CDR3 is built from 15 residues. CDR3 loop: CASTPGTGTYNEQFF. The CDR3 DNA is TGTGCCAGCACCCCCGGGACAGGGACCTACAATGAGCAGTTCTTC.

The CDR3 DNA reads as TGCGCCAGCAGCTTGGGAGTCCTAGCGGGGACTTACGAGCAGTACTTC. Translating gives CASSLGVLAGTYEQYF. The V and J genes are TRBV5-1 and TRBJ2-7; 9 positions agree with TRBD2. The length of the CDR3 is 16 residues. Trimming removed 0 bases from V and 4 bases from J; junction bases left unmatched: 8. The germline V gene encodes CDR1 SGHRS and CDR2 YFSETQ.

The rearrangement uses TRBV10-3 and TRBJ1-5; D not resolved. The germline V and J ends were trimmed by 0 bases and 4 bases, with 10 bases remaining between them. Germline CDR1 and CDR2: ENHRY and SYGVKD. CDR3 length equals 15 residues. The CDR3 region has the DNA TGTGCCATCAGTGAGTCGGTATCGGGGAATCAGCCCCAGCATTTT. This encodes CAISESVSGNQPQHF.

V and J are TRBV20-1 and TRBJ2-5; D is unclear. The CDR3 length is 11 residues. The germline CDR1 and CDR2 sequences are DFQATT and SNEGSKA (reference sequence). V dropped 6 bases and J dropped 1 base, with 6 bases sitting between them. CDR3 sequence (DNA): TGCAGTGCCAGACGCCAAGAGACCCAGTACTTC. Protein: CSARRQETQYF.

This clone was seen once. The V gene is TRBV3-1 (or the pseudogene TRBV3-2), the J gene TRBJ2-1, with 8 bases matching TRBD2. Trimming took 3 bases from V and 2 from J; bases not matched to a gene: 3. The germline V gene encodes CDR1 LGHDT and CDR2 YNNKEL (reference sequence). This CDR3 is built from 15 residues. CDR3 amino acids: CASSQGREAYNEQFF. The CDR3 coding sequence is TGTGCCAGCAGCCAGGGGCGGGAGGCCTACAATGAGCAGTTCTTC.

The J gene is TRBJ2-1, the V gene TRBV5-1; D gene unclear. Germline values: CDR1 SGHRS, CDR2 YFSETQ. V lost 3 bases and J lost 7, with 5 bases in between. This CDR3 is 11 amino acids long. The CDR3 DNA follows: TGCGCCAGCAGCTCCCCGAATGAGCAGTTCTTC. Protein product: CASSSPNEQFF.

The chain is built from TRBV7-9 and TRBJ1-5, with D uncertain. The CDR3 consists of 13 residues. The germline V gene has CDR1 SEHNR and CDR2 FQNEAQ (reference sequence). V was pared by 5 bases and J by 11 bases, with 16 bases between. The CDR3 loop is CASSHGEAGTQHF. The DNA for the CDR3 is TGTGCCAGCAGCCACGGGGAGGCGGGGACCCAGCATTTT.

This chain uses TRBV7-9 with TRBJ2-1, with 13 bases that match TRBD2. V was clipped by 5 bases and J by 0 bases; unmatched bases: 7. From germline, CDR1 is SEHNR and CDR2 FQNEAQ (reference sequence). CDR3 length: 18 amino acids. CDR3 in amino acids: CASSPGLAGKSSYNEQFF. CDR3 DNA sequence: TGTGCCAGCAGCCCGGGACTAGCGGGGAAGAGCTCCTACAATGAGCAGTTCTTC.

The rearrangement uses TRBV20-1 and TRBJ2-7; D remains unclear. Trimming took off 7 bases at V and 6 bases at J, with 13 bases between the two ends. The germline V gene encodes CDR1 DFQATT and CDR2 SNEGSKA (reference sequence). This CDR3 contains 11 residues. CDR3: CSVGRSGEQYF. CDR3 DNA sequence: TGCAGTGTCGGTCGGTCGGGCGAGCAGTACTTC.

V gene TRBV6-2 or TRBV6-3 combines with J gene TRBJ1-3; no definite D call. V lost 6 bases to trimming and J lost 0 bases, with 12 bases between them. Germline lookup yields CDR1 MNHEY and CDR2 SVGEGT. CDR3 length: 15 residues. CDR3 coding DNA: TGTGCCAGCAGCAAAACAGAGTCCTCTGGAAACACCATATATTTT. Translating gives CASSKTESSGNTIYF.

The gene calls are TRBV10-1 and TRBJ2-5; 8 positions match TRBD2. This CDR3 is 15 amino acids long. Trimming cost V 3 bases and J 11 bases; bases outside gene matches: 14. CDR1 and CDR2 (germline): WNHNN, SYGVQD (reference sequence). CDR3 loop: CASSDPSGGRGEQYF. CDR3 nucleotides: TGCGCCAGCAGTGACCCAAGCGGGGGCCGGGGAGAGCAGTACTTC.

This chain uses TRBV18 with TRBJ2-5; weak D call: TRBD1 (6 bases). Germline CDR1 reads KGHSH; CDR2 reads LQKENI. The CDR3 spans 15 residues. With 3 bases removed from V and 5 bases from J, the gap between germline ends came to 16 bases. The CDR3 protein is CASSPSTGAVETQYF. The CDR3 DNA sequence: TGTGCCAGCTCACCGTCGACAGGCGCTGTGGAGACCCAGTACTTC. Full variable domain (rest looked up from reference TRBV18 and TRBJ2-5): NAGVMQNPRHLVRRRGQEARLRCSPMKGHSHVYWYRQLPEEGLKFMVYLQKENIIDESGMPKERFSAEFPKEGPSILRIQQVVRGDSAAYFCASSPSTGAVETQYFGPGTRLLVL.

The chain recombines TRBV6-6 with TRBJ2-5; D might be TRBD2 (5 bases). With 4 bases removed from V and 1 base from J, the gap between germline ends came to 16 bases. CDR1 and CDR2 (germline): MNHNY, SVGAGI (reference sequence). CDR3 size: 16 residues. The CDR3 protein is CASSSIRGTLQETQYF. CDR3 in DNA: TGTGCCAGCAGTTCCATACGGGGAACACTCCAAGAGACCCAGTACTTC.

J is TRBJ1-1 and V is TRBV5-4; the match to TRBD1 covers 8 bases. J gave up 10 bases and V 1 base, and 3 bases lay outside the gene matches. This CDR3 has 12 amino acids. Germline assignment: CDR1 SGHNT and CDR2 YYREEE (reference sequence). CDR3 region: CASSLYRGGAFF. The DNA for the CDR3 is TGTGCCAGCAGCTTGTACAGGGGGGGAGCTTTCTTT.

This clone appeared a single time. V is TRBV10-2 and J is TRBJ1-4; possible D gene TRBD1, 6 bases. Germline V lookup: CDR1 WSHSY, CDR2 SAAADI. Trimming removed 0 bases from V and 3 bases from J, with 11 bases in between. This CDR3 has 16 residues. DNA of the CDR3: TGCGCCAGCAGTGAGTCGGCAGGGGCGCCTAATGAAAAACTGTTTTTT. This encodes CASSESAGAPNEKLFF.

The chain recombines TRBV6-4 with TRBJ1-5; TRBD1 is a possible D gene (6 bases). The CDR3 runs to 15 residues. The V end was cut by 5 bases, the J end by 1 base, with 12 bases between. Germline lookup yields CDR1 MRHNA and CDR2 SNTAGT. CDR3 region: CASSPQGGSNQPQHF. The CDR3 coding sequence is TGTGCCAGCAGTCCACAGGGTGGGAGCAATCAGCCCCAGCATTTT.

The CDR3 protein is CASSLLEGQPQHF. CDR3 DNA: TGTGCCAGCTCACTCCTGGAGGGCCAGCCCCAGCATTTT. This sequence joins TRBV18 and TRBJ1-5, with D unclear. Per the germline V gene, CDR1 is KGHSH and CDR2 is LQKENI. V shed 4 bases and J shed 7 bases, with 11 bases lying between them. The CDR3 runs 13 residues.

V and J are TRBV7-9 and TRBJ2-7; possible D gene TRBD1, 6 bases. V was trimmed by 4 bases and J by 3 bases, leaving 13 bases between them. Germline CDR1 is SEHNR and CDR2 is FQNEAQ (reference sequence). There are 14 residues in the CDR3. The CDR3 sequence: CASSSVRDNYEQYF. The CDR3 DNA sequence: TGTGCCAGCAGCTCAGTCCGGGACAACTACGAGCAGTACTTC.

The chain combines TRBV28 with TRBJ2-5; tentatively, D is TRBD1 (5 bases). The CDR3 has 14 amino acids. The germline V gene encodes CDR1 MDHEN and CDR2 SYDVKM. The V end was cut by 4 bases, the J end by 1 base, with 10 bases between. The chain's CDR3 is CASSSVQVQETQYF. The CDR3 nucleotides are TGTGCCAGCAGTTCGGTACAGGTCCAAGAGACCCAGTACTTC.

The chain links TRBV13 to TRBJ1-3; 10 bases map to TRBD1. Looked up from germline, CDR1 is PRHDT and CDR2 is FYEKMQ (reference sequence). The V and J ends lost 4 bases and 3 bases, in that order; junction bases with no gene match: 12. CDR3 length equals 18 residues. DNA for the CDR3: TGTGCCAGCAGCTCGAAGACGACAGGGGGCTTAGGTGGAAACACCATATATTTT. Its protein is CASSSKTTGGLGGNTIYF.

This chain links TRBV12-3 or TRBV12-4 with TRBJ2-1, with a weak D call TRBD1 (6 bases). V gave up 4 bases and J gave up 8 bases, with 12 bases separating them. This CDR3 comprises 13 residues. For the CDR3, the DNA is TGTGCCAGCAGTTCAGGGGAAGGTTATGAGCAGTTCTTC. Protein: CASSSGEGYEQFF.

This clone was seen more than once but under ten times. Distinct nucleotide sequences in the sample also encode this CDR3. The V and J genes are TRBV3-1 (or the pseudogene TRBV3-2) and TRBJ2-7, with D hard to call. Per germline, CDR1 LGHDT and CDR2 YNNKEL (reference sequence). V was pared by 2 bases and J by 1 base, with 9 bases between. The CDR3 spans 14 residues. The CDR3 is CASSQNPGSYEQYF. For the CDR3, the DNA is TGTGCCAGCAGCCAAAATCCGGGTTCCTACGAGCAGTACTTC.

This sequence joins TRBV6-5 and TRBJ2-3; 11 bases align to TRBD2. CDR3 length: 15 amino acids. V lost 4 bases to trimming and J lost 4 bases; unmatched junction nucleotides: 4. The germline V gene has CDR1 MNHEY and CDR2 SVGAGI. In DNA, the CDR3 is TGTGCCAGCAGTTCTCTAGCGGGGGGCCCAGATACGCAGTATTTT. Protein sequence: CASSSLAGGPDTQYF.

The rearrangement links TRBV6-5 to TRBJ1-6, with 7 bases lining up with TRBD1. Trimming took 5 bases from V and 7 from J; bases not matched to a gene: 5. The length of the CDR3 is 14 residues. The germline CDR1 and CDR2 sequences are MNHEY and SVGAGI. CDR3 sequence: CASSHQGGNSPLHF. The CDR3 DNA sequence: TGTGCCAGCAGTCACCAGGGGGGCAATTCACCCCTCCACTTT.